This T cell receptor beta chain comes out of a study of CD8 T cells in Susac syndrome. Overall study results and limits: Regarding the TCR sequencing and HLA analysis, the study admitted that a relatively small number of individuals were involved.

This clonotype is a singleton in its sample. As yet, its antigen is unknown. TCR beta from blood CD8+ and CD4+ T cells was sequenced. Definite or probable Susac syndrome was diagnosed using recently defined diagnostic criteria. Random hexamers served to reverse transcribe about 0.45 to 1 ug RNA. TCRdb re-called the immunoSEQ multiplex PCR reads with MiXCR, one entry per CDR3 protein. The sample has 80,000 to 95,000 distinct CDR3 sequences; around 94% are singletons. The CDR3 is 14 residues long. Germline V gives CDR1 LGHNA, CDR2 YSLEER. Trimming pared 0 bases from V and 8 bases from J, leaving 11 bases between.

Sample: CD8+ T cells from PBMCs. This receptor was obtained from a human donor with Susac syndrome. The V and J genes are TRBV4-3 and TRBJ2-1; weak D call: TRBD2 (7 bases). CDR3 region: CASSQDGGADEQFF. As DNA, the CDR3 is TGCGCCAGCAGCCAAGATGGGGGGGCTGATGAGCAGTTCTTC.